Described below is a single T cell receptor beta chain sequence and its context. Antigen specificity is unknown. 60 Vbeta and 13 Jbeta primers were used in PCR. Data came from immunoSEQ multiplex PCR; TCRdb stores just in-frame clones and leaves some out. The sample includes around 120,000 clones, around three quarters seen only once; the top ten take 2.6%. This entry is derived from a study of cytomegalovirus exposure and HLA in healthy donors. Findings of the study overall: Analysis performed later showed TCR beta chains linked to HLA being more clonally expanded than equally common others. Compared with the roughly 670-donor mean, an Asian-associated ancestry cluster reportedly had fewer N-insertions, according to a later analysis. Several V segments, TRBV6-2 and TRBV6-3 among them, could not be told apart and were dropped.

The CDR3 consists of 18 residues. CDR1 and CDR2 (germline): SNHLY, FYNNEI. Trimming cost V 5 bases and J 2 bases; bases outside gene matches: 9. This clonotype originated in a woman in her sixties or seventies in good health and CMV-seropositive. Sequencing was performed on PBMCs. This chain uses TRBV2 with TRBJ2-6; 10 positions agree with TRBD1. CDR3 protein: CASSPGTGASPGANVLTF. In DNA form, the CDR3 reads TGTGCCAGCAGTCCCGGGACAGGGGCCTCCCCTGGGGCCAACGTCCTGACTTTC.